A single sample gave rise to the 27 T cell receptor beta chains below, sequenced in a study of early T cells in non-severe SARS-CoV-2 infection. TCRdb independently ran MiXCR on the 5' RACE reads; one entry per CDR3 protein. The profile shows around 57,000 distinct CDR3 sequences, approximately 10% of them singletons. The specimen was whole blood. These receptors all come from an adult who was a healthcare worker with PCR-confirmed SARS-CoV-2 infection or an uninfected control (not recorded which).

The V call is TRBV4-3, the J call TRBJ2-7; D gene uncertain. This CDR3 comprises 14 residues. Germline assignment: CDR1 LGHNA and CDR2 YSLEER. The V and J ends lost 1 base and 2 bases respectively, with 9 bases between them. CDR3 amino acids: CASSQGPAAYEQYF. The CDR3 DNA is TGCGCCAGCAGCCAAGGGCCAGCAGCCTACGAGCAGTACTTC.

This clonotype was counted at least ten times. The rearrangement uses TRBV23-1 and TRBJ2-2; D may correspond to TRBD1 or TRBD2 (6 bases each). TRBV23-1 is classed as an ORF, of uncertain function. The CDR3 is 16 amino acids. V was clipped by 2 bases and J by 6 bases, with 16 bases between them. The CDR3 DNA is TGCGCCAGCAGTCAACCCCCAGGCCGGGGGCCCGGGGAGCTGTTTTTT. Residues: CASSQPPGRGPGELFF.

In its sample, this clonotype was seen many times. The rearrangement uses TRBV18 and TRBJ2-4; perhaps TRBD2 as D (6 bases). From germline, CDR1 is KGHSH and CDR2 LQKENI. Trimming took off 3 bases at V and 16 bases at J, with 13 bases between the two ends. The CDR3 runs to 11 residues. The CDR3 region is CASSPGGLGYF. The CDR3 DNA is TGTGCCAGCTCACCGGGAGGCTTGGGATACTTC.

The chain joins TRBV5-1 to TRBJ1-6, with 8 bases aligning to TRBD1. Germline V CDR1 and CDR2: SGHRS, YFSETQ. This CDR3 has 16 amino acids. J lost 10 bases, V lost 4 bases, and 13 bases had no gene match. Written as DNA, the CDR3 is TGCGCCAGCAGCCTTGCTAACCAGGGGGCTCGCTCACCCCTCCACTTT. It yields the protein CASSLANQGARSPLHF.

This clonotype was recorded at least ten times. This sequence joins TRBV7-2 and TRBJ1-1; D remains unclear. The CDR3 runs to 12 residues. V was cut by 3 bases and J by 8 bases, with 10 bases left in between. Germline V CDR1 and CDR2: SGHTA, FQGNSA. CDR3 DNA sequence: TGTGCCAGCAGCTTCGGGCCGCGGGAAGCTTTCTTT. Translated, it gives CASSFGPREAFF.

The genes are TRBV9 and TRBJ2-3, with 11 bases matching TRBD1. CDR1 is SGDLS and CDR2 is YYNGEE in the germline V gene. The V segment lost 3 bases and the J segment 5 bases; nucleotides outside the gene matches: 11. The CDR3 has 17 amino acids. CDR3 protein: CASSETPPDRGRDTQYF. The CDR3 nucleotides read TGTGCCAGCAGCGAGACCCCCCCGGACAGGGGGCGAGATACGCAGTATTTT. The full variable domain, rest sourced from reference TRBV9 and TRBJ2-3, is DSGVTQTPKHLITATGQRVTLRCSPRSGDLSVYWYQQSLDQGLQFLIQYYNGEERAKGNILERFSAQQFPDLHSELNLSSLELGDSALYFCASSETPPDRGRDTQYFGPGTRLTVL.

This clonotype was seen a few times. CDR3 in DNA: TGTGCCAGCTCCCCTCAGGGGGACGGGGCCAACGTCCTGACTTTC. Translation: CASSPQGDGANVLTF. The V call is TRBV6-5, the J call TRBJ2-6; 7 bases are a match to TRBD1. This CDR3 contains 15 residues. Germline CDR1 and CDR2: MNHEY and SVGAGI. Trimming removed 8 bases from V and 4 bases from J; junction bases left unmatched: 8.

This clonotype was counted a few times. CDR3 nucleotide sequence: TGTGCCAGCAGCACGCGGACAGGAGGGGAGACCCAGTACTTC. Translating gives CASSTRTGGETQYF. The chain employs TRBV7-8 and TRBJ2-5, with D possibly matching TRBD1 (7 bases). The germline V gene encodes CDR1 SGHVS and CDR2 FQNEAQ. V lost 5 bases and J lost 5, with 15 bases in between. CDR3 length equals 14 residues.

This clonotype was found many times. The genes are TRBV7-9 and TRBJ1-3; TRBD1 aligns across 7 bases. This CDR3 contains 16 residues. Germline V CDR1 and CDR2: SEHNR, FQNEAQ (reference sequence). Germline trimming cut 1 base from V and 0 bases from J; bases unmatched to any gene: 3. CDR3 sequence reads: CASSLGRDSSGNTIYF. The CDR3 nucleotides read TGTGCCAGCAGCTTAGGGCGGGACAGCTCTGGAAACACCATATATTTT.

This clonotype was observed at least ten times. V and J are TRBV6-5 and TRBJ2-4; D is perhaps TRBD1 (6 bases). V was trimmed by 7 bases and J by 7 bases, leaving 14 bases between them. This CDR3 contains 13 residues. Germline V gives CDR1 MNHEY, CDR2 SVGAGI. The CDR3 DNA reads as TGTGCCAGCACAGGCCAGGGGACGAACATTCAGTACTTC. Its translation: CASTGQGTNIQYF.

This clonotype was found many times. The J gene is TRBJ2-3, the V gene TRBV5-1; 15 positions match TRBD2. V trimming: 2 bases; J trimming: 0 bases; junction bases outside the gene matches: 7. Germline CDR1 and CDR2: SGHRS and YFSETQ. The CDR3 is 19 amino acids. This chain's CDR3 is CASSFHGTSGGTSTDTQYF. The DNA of the CDR3 is TGCGCCAGCAGCTTTCACGGGACTAGCGGGGGGACGAGCACAGATACGCAGTATTTT.

This clonotype was seen ten or more times. The chain links TRBV5-4 to TRBJ2-7; D may be TRBD1 (6 bases). There are 15 residues in the CDR3. CDR1 is SGHNT and CDR2 is YYREEE in the germline V gene (reference sequence). Between the trimmed V and J ends, which lost 0 bases and 2 bases, there was a span of 12 bases. The CDR3 protein is CASSLDRDRTYEQYF. DNA for the CDR3: TGTGCCAGCAGCTTGGACAGGGACCGTACCTACGAGCAGTACTTC.

This clonotype was seen repeatedly, ten times or more. V gene TRBV18 combines with J gene TRBJ1-2; D may be TRBD1 (5 bases). Trimming removed 4 bases from V and 0 bases from J, with 12 bases in between. CDR1 is KGHSH and CDR2 is LQKENI in the germline V gene. The CDR3 covers 15 residues. The CDR3 loop is CASSLQPGANYGYTF. Written as DNA, the CDR3 is TGTGCCAGCTCACTTCAGCCGGGGGCTAACTATGGCTACACCTTC.

The gene calls are TRBV7-9 and TRBJ1-3, with 7 bases matching TRBD1. After removal of 5 bases from V and 0 bases from J, the junction contained 10 bases not matched to a gene. The germline CDR1 and CDR2 sequences are SEHNR and FQNEAQ (reference sequence). This CDR3 spans 17 amino acids. CDR3 region: CASSTRQGPSSGNTIYF. The DNA of the CDR3 is TGTGCCAGCAGCACGAGACAGGGCCCCAGCTCTGGAAACACCATATATTTT.

The chain has TRBV18 and TRBJ1-4; TRBD1 might be the D (5 bases). CDR3 size: 15 residues. The germline CDR1 and CDR2 sequences are KGHSH and LQKENI. V lost 2 bases and J lost 4, with 11 bases in between. CDR3 coding DNA: TGTGCCAGCTCACCATTGTCAGGGTATAATGAAAAACTGTTTTTT. Translated, it gives CASSPLSGYNEKLFF. Based on the CDR3 plus reference TRBV18 and TRBJ1-4, the full variable domain is NAGVMQNPRHLVRRRGQEARLRCSPMKGHSHVYWYRQLPEEGLKFMVYLQKENIIDESGMPKERFSAEFPKEGPSILRIQQVVRGDSAAYFCASSPLSGYNEKLFFGSGTQLSVL.

This clonotype has only a few counts. The chain carries TRBV11-2 and TRBJ2-7, with a weak D call TRBD1 (6 bases). V lost 5 bases and J 2 bases, leaving 19 bases between the germline ends. Per germline, CDR1 SGHAT and CDR2 FQNNGV. The CDR3 length is 16 residues. CDR3 DNA sequence: TGTGCCAGCAGCCCGACAGGCGTGGGCCGGCCCTACGAGCAGTACTTC. Its protein product is CASSPTGVGRPYEQYF.

This clonotype has a handful of counts. The chain carries TRBV15 and TRBJ2-7; TRBD1 matches 8 bases. The CDR3 covers 14 residues. V lost 5 bases to trimming and J lost 4 bases; unmatched junction nucleotides: 7. Germline loops: CDR1 LNHNV, CDR2 YYDKDF (reference sequence). The CDR3 DNA reads TGTGCCACCAGCCCGGCAGGGGGCCCGTACGAGCAGTACTTC. Translated, it gives CATSPAGGPYEQYF.

This clonotype was seen repeatedly, ten times or more. J is TRBJ2-2 and V is TRBV13; D ambiguous. The ends were cut back, 3 bases at V and 7 bases at J, with 6 bases in the middle. The germline gives CDR1 PRHDT, CDR2 FYEKMQ (reference sequence). This CDR3 region has 12 residues. The CDR3 reads CASSFQFGELFF. The DNA for the CDR3 is TGTGCCAGCAGCTTCCAATTCGGGGAGCTGTTTTTT. The whole variable domain, remainder taken from reference TRBV13 and TRBJ2-2, is AAGVIQSPRHLIKEKRETATLKCYPIPRHDTVYWYQQGPGQDPQFLISFYEKMQSDKGSIPDRFSAQQFSDYHSELNMSSLELGDSALYFCASSFQFGELFFGEGSRLTVL.

The chain carries TRBV25-1 and TRBJ2-7; D unresolved. The germline V and J ends were trimmed by 6 bases and 5 bases, with 8 bases remaining between them. This CDR3 has 11 amino acids. Germline assignment: CDR1 MGHDK and CDR2 SYGVNS. CDR3 protein: CASSLWDEQYF. The DNA of the CDR3 is TGTGCCAGCAGCCTATGGGACGAGCAGTACTTC.

This clonotype has just a few counts. This rearrangement joins TRBV4-3 to TRBJ1-2; a possible D gene is TRBD1 (5 bases). Germline loops: CDR1 LGHNA, CDR2 YSLEER. Trimming pared 0 bases from V and 3 bases from J, leaving 11 bases between. The CDR3 runs 15 residues. The DNA for the CDR3 is TGCGCCAGCAGCCAAGAGGGACTCTTCGACTATGGCTACACCTTC. Translated: CASSQEGLFDYGYTF.

The rearrangement links TRBV7-9 to TRBJ2-3, with TRBD2 identical over 10 bases. Germline-derived CDR1 and CDR2 are SEHNR and FQNEAQ (reference sequence). The CDR3 contains 15 residues. V shed 5 bases, J shed 7 bases, and the junction held 9 bases outside the gene matches. CDR3 sequence reads: CASSPRQREGNTQYF. The CDR3 bases are TGTGCCAGCAGCCCCAGGCAGCGGGAGGGGAATACGCAGTATTTT.

The table lists this clonotype with many counts. The chain links TRBV7-2 to TRBJ2-7; D gene ambiguous. Germline loops: CDR1 SGHTA, CDR2 FQGNSA. The CDR3 spans 14 residues. V lost 4 bases and J 0 bases, leaving 10 bases between the germline ends. The CDR3 DNA is TGTGCCAGCAGCTCACGGGTTCTCTCCTACGAGCAGTACTTC. This gives the protein CASSSRVLSYEQYF.

This clonotype occurred a few times. The chain joins TRBV12-3 or TRBV12-4 to TRBJ2-3, with D tentatively TRBD1 or TRBD2 (6 bases each). The CDR3 runs to 15 residues. V lost 7 bases and J lost 6, with 20 bases in between. The CDR3 here is CASTLWGAPADTQYF. CDR3 nucleotides: TGTGCCAGCACCCTTTGGGGGGCCCCGGCCGATACGCAGTATTTT.

Points on this clonotype: Possible read error: a much larger clone is one base away. The chain links TRBV6-2 or TRBV6-3 to TRBJ2-3; D not resolved. The CDR3 contains 12 residues. Germline V gene data show CDR1 as MNHEY and CDR2 as SVGEGT. The DNA for the CDR3 is TGTGTCAGCCCCCCTGCACCAGATACGCAGTATTTT. This gives the protein CVSPPAPDTQYF.

V is TRBV14 and J is TRBJ1-3; D is ambiguous. In germline, CDR1 is SGHDN, CDR2 FVKESK. V was trimmed by 1 base and J by 0 bases, leaving 4 bases between them. CDR3 length: 14 residues. CDR3 residues: CASSQGFSGNTIYF. In DNA form, the CDR3 reads TGTGCCAGCAGCCAAGGTTTCTCTGGAAACACCATATATTTT.

V and J are TRBV5-1 and TRBJ1-2; no definite D call. V was trimmed by 0 bases and J by 2 bases, leaving 2 bases between them. CDR3 length equals 12 residues. Germline loops: CDR1 SGHRS, CDR2 YFSETQ. In DNA, the CDR3 is TGCGCCAGCAGCTTGGAGAACTATGGCTACACCTTC. This encodes CASSLENYGYTF.

Ten or more counts support this clonotype. This rearrangement joins TRBV6-2 or TRBV6-3 to TRBJ1-5; possible D gene TRBD1, 5 bases. Trimming took 2 bases from V and 4 from J, leaving 12 bases between them. The germline V gene has CDR1 MNHEY and CDR2 SVGEGT. CDR3 size: 15 residues. CDR3 sequence (DNA): TGTGCCAGCAGTTACATCCCAGGACAAAATCAGCCCCAGCATTTT. Its protein product is CASSYIPGQNQPQHF.